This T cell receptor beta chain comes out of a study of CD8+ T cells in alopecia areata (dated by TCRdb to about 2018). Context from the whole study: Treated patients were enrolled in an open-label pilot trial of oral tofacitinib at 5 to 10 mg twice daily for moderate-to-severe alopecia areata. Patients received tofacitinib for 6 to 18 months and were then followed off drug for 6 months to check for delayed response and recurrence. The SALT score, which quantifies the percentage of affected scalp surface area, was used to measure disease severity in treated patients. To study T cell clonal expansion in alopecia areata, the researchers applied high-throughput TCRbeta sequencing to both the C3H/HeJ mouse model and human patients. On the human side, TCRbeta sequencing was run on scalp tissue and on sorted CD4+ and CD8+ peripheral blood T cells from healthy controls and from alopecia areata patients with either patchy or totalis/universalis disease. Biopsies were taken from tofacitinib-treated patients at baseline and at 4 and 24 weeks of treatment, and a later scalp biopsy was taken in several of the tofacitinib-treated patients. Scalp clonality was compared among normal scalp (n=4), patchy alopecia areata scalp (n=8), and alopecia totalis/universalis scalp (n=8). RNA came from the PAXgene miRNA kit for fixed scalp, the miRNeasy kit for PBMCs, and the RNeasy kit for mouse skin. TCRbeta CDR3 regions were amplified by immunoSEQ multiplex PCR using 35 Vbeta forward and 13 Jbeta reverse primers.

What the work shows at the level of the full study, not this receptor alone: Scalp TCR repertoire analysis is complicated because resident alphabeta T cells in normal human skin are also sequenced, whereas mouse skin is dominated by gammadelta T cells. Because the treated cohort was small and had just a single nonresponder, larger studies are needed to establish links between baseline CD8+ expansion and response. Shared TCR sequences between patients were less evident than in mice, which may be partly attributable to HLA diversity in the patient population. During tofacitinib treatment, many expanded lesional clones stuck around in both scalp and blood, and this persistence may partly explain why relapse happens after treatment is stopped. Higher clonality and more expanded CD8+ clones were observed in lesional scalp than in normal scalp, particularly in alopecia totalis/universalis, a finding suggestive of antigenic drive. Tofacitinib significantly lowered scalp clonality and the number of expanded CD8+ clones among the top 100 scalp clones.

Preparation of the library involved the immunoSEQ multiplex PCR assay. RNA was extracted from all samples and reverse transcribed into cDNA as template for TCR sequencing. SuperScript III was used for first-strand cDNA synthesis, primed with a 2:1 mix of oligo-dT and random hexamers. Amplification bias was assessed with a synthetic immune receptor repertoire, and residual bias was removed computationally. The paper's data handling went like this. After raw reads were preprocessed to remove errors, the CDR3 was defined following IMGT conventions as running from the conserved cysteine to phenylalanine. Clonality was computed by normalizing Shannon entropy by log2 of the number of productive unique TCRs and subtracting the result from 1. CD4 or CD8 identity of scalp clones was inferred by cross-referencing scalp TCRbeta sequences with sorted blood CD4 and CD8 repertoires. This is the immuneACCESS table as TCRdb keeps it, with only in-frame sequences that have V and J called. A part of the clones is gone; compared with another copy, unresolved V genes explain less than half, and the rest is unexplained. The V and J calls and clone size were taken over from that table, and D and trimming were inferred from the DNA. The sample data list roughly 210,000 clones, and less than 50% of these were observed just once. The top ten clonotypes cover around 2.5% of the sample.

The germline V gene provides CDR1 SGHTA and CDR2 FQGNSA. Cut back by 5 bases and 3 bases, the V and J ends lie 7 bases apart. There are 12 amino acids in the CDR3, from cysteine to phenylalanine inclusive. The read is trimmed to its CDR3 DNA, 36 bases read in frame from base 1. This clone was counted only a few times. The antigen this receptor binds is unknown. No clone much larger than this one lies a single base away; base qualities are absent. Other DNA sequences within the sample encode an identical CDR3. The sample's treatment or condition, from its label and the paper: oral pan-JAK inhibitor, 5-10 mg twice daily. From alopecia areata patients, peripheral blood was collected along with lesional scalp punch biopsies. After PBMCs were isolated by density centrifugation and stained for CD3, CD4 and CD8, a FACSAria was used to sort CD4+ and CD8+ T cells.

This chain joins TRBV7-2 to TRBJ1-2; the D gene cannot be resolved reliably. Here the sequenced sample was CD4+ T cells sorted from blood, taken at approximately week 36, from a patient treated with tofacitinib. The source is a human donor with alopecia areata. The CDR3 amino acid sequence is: CASSLGHYGYTF. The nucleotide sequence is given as TGTGCCAGCAGCCTCGGGCACTATGGCTACACCTTC.